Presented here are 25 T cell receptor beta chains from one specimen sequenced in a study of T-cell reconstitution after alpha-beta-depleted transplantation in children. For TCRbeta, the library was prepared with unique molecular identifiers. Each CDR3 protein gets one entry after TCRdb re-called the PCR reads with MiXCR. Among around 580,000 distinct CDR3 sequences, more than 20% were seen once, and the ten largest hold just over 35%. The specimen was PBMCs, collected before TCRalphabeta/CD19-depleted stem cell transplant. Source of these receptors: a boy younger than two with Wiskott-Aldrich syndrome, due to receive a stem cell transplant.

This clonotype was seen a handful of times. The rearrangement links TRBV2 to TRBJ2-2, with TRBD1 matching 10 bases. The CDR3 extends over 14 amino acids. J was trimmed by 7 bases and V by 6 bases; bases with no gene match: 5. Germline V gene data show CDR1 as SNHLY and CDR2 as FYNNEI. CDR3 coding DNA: TGTGCCAGCAGGCGGACAGGGGGATACGGGGAGCTGTTTTTT. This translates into CASRRTGGYGELFF.

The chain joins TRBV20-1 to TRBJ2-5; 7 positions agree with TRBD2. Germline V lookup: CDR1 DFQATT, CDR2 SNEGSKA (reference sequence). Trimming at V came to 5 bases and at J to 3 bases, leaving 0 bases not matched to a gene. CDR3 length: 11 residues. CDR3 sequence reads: CSAGTKETQYF. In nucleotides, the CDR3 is TGCAGTGCTGGGACTAAAGAGACCCAGTACTTC.

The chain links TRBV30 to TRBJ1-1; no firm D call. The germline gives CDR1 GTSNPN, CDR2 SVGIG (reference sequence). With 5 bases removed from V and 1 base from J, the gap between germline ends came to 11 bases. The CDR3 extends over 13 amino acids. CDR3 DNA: TGTGCCTGGCTGGGAGCGACGAACACTGAAGCTTTCTTT. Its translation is CAWLGATNTEAFF.

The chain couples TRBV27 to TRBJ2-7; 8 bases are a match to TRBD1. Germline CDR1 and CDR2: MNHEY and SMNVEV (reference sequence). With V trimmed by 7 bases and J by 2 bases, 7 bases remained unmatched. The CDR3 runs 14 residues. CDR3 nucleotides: TGTGCCAGCAAGAAGGACAGGGCTACCTACGAGCAGTACTTC. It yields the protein CASKKDRATYEQYF.

CDR3 bases: TGTGCCAGTAGACTGCAGGGGGCTGATGAGCAGTTCTTC. It specifies CASRLQGADEQFF. The rearrangement links TRBV19 to TRBJ2-1; 8 bases are shared with TRBD1. The CDR3 is 13 amino acids. Germline V lookup: CDR1 LNHDA, CDR2 SQIVND (reference sequence). The V segment lost 6 bases and the J segment 8 bases; nucleotides outside the gene matches: 6.

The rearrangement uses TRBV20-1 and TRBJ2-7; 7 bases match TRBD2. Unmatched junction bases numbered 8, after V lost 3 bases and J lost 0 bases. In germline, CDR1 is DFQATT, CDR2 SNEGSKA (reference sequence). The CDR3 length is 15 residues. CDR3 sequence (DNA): TGCAGTGCTAGTCTAAGCGGGAAGAGCTCCTACGAGCAGTACTTC. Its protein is CSASLSGKSSYEQYF.

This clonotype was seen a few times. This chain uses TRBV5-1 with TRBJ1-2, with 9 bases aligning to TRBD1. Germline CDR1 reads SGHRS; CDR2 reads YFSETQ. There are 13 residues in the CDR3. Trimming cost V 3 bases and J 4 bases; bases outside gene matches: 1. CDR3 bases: TGCGCCAGCAGCTGGGGACAGGGCTATGGCTACACCTTC. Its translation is CASSWGQGYGYTF.

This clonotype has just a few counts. The CDR3 loop reads CASSLIGTGVEQFF. CDR3 DNA: TGTGCCAGCAGTTTAATCGGGACAGGGGTTGAGCAGTTCTTC. The gene calls are TRBV6-5 and TRBJ2-1, with 10 nucleotides matching TRBD1. V trimming: 4 bases; J trimming: 9 bases; junction bases outside the gene matches: 6. The CDR3 contains 14 residues. Germline assignment: CDR1 MNHEY and CDR2 SVGAGI.

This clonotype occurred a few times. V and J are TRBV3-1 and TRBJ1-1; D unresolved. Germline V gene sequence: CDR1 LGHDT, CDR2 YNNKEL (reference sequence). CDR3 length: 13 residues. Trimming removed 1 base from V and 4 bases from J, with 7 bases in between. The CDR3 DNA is TGTGCCAGCAGCCAAGTGGGGTCCACTGAAGCTTTCTTT. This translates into CASSQVGSTEAFF.

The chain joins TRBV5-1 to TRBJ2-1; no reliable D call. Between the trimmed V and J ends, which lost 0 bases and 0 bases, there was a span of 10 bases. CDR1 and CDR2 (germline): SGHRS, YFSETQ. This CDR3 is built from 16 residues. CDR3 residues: CASSLVLASSYNEQFF. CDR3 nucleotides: TGCGCCAGCAGCTTGGTTTTGGCGAGCTCCTACAATGAGCAGTTCTTC.

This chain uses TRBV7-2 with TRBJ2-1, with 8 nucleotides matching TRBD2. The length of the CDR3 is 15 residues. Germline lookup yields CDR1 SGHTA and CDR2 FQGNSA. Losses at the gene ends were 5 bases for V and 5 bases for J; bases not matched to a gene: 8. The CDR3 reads CASSPGVAGNNEQFF. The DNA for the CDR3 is TGTGCCAGCAGCCCCGGGGTAGCGGGGAACAATGAGCAGTTCTTC.

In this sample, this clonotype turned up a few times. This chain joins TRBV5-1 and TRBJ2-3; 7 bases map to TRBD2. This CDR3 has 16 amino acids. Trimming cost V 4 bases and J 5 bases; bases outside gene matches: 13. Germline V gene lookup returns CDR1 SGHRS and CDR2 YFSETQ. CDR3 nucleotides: TGCGCCAGCAGCGCCACACGACTAGCAGCGGGAGATACGCAGTATTTT. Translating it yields CASSATRLAAGDTQYF.

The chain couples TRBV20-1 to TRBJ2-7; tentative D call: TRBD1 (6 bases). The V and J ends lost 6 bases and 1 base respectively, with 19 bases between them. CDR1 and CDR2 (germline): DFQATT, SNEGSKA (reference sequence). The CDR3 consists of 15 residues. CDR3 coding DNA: TGCAGTGCCCTAGATGGTAACAGGGCTTCCTACGAGCAGTACTTC. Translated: CSALDGNRASYEQYF.

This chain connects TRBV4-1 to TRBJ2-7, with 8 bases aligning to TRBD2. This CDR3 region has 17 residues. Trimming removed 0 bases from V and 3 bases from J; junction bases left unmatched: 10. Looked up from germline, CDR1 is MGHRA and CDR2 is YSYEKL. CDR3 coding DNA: TGCGCCAGCAGCCAAGAGCCGCCGGGACTAGTTCGCTACGAGCAGTACTTC. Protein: CASSQEPPGLVRYEQYF.

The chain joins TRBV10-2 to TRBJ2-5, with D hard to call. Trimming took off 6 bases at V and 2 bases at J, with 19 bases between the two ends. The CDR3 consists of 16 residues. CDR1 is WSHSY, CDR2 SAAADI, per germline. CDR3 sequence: CASRPRARGAQETQYF. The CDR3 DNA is TGCGCCAGCAGACCTCGGGCTAGAGGTGCTCAAGAGACCCAGTACTTC.

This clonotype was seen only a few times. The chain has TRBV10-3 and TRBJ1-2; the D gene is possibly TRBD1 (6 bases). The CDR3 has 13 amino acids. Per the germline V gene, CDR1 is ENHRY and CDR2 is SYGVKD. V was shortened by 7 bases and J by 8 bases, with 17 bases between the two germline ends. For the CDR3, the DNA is TGTGCCATCACCCTTGACAGGTTAGGAGGCTACACCTTC. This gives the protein CAITLDRLGGYTF.

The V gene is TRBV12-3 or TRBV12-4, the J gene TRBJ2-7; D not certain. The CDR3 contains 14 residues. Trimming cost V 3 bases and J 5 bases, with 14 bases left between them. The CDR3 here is CASSLELVLDEQYF. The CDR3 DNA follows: TGTGCCAGCAGTTTGGAGCTAGTTCTGGACGAGCAGTACTTC.

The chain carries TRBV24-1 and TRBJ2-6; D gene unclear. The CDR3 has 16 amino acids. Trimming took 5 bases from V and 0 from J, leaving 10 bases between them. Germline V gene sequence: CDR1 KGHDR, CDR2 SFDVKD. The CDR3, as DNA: TGTGCCACCAGTGCAGGTCTCTCCTCTGGGGCCAACGTCCTGACTTTC. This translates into CATSAGLSSGANVLTF.

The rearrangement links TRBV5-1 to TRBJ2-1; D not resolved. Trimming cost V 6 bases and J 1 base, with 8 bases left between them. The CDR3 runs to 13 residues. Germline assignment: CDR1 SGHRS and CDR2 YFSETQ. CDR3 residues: CASTGSSYNEQFF. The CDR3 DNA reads TGCGCCAGCACCGGATCATCCTACAATGAGCAGTTCTTC.

The CDR3 DNA sequence: TGCAGTGCGGGGACGGGCTATGGCTACACCTTC. Translation: CSAGTGYGYTF. The chain links TRBV20-1 to TRBJ1-2, with D possibly TRBD1 on 5 matching bases. This CDR3 is built from 11 residues. Germline CDR1 and CDR2: DFQATT and SNEGSKA (reference sequence). Trimming stripped 6 bases from V and 4 bases from J, with 9 bases between.

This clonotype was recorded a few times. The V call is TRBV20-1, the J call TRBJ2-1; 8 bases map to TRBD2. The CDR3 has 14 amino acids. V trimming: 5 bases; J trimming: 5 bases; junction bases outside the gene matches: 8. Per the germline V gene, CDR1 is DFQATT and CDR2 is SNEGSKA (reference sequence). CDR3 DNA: TGCAGTGCTTATCTAGCGGGTAGCGACAATGAGCAGTTCTTC. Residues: CSAYLAGSDNEQFF.

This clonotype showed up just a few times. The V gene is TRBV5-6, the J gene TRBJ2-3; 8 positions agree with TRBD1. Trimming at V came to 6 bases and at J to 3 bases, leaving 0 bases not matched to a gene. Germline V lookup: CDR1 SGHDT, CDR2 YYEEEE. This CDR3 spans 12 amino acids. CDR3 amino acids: CASNRGTDTQYF. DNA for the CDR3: TGTGCCAGCAACAGGGGGACAGATACGCAGTATTTT.

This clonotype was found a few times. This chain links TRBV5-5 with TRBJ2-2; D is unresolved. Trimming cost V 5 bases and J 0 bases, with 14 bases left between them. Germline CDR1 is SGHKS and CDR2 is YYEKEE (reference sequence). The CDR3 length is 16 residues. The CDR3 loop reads CASSILAVANTGELFF. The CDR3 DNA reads TGTGCCAGCAGTATCCTCGCAGTAGCGAACACCGGGGAGCTGTTTTTT.

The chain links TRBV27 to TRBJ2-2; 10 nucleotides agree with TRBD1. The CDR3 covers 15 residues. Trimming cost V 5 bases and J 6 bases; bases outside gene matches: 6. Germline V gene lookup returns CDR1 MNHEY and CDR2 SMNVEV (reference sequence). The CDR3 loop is CASSPGQGGSGELFF. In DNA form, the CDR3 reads TGTGCCAGCAGTCCCGGACAGGGGGGTTCCGGGGAGCTGTTTTTT.

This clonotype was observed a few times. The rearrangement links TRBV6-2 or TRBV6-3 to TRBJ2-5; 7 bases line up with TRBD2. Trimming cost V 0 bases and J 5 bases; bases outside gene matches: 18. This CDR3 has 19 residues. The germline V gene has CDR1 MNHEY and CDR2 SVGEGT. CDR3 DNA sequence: TGTGCCAGCAGTTACTCTTCTCGATTAGGCGGGAGAGCCAGGGAGACCCAGTACTTC. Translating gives CASSYSSRLGGRARETQYF.